This T cell receptor beta chain is from a study of T cell changes during pregnancy in multiple sclerosis. Libraries were prepared by immunoSEQ multiplex PCR; TCRdb keeps only in-frame clonotypes and omits some of them. The profile shows some 120,000 clones, 96% of them singletons. The sequences come from peripheral blood, collected after pregnancy. The source is a female donor with multiple sclerosis, enrolled in a pregnancy study.

The CDR3 region has the DNA TGTGCCAGCACGAGGGGGTCCTACGAGCAGTACTTC. Its protein is CASTRGSYEQYF. This chain joins TRBV28 and TRBJ2-7; tentatively, D is TRBD1 (6 bases). This CDR3 has 12 residues. The germline V gene has CDR1 MDHEN and CDR2 SYDVKM. V was clipped by 7 bases and J by 1 base, with 8 bases between them.